Described below is a single T cell receptor (beta chain) sequence and its context. Its antigen is not identified. 13 Jbeta primers and 60 Vbeta primers were used for the PCR. The repertoire was sequenced with immunoSEQ multiplex PCR; TCRdb's copy has only in-frame clones and lacks some. This table holds 40,000 or so clones. This entry comes from a study of cytomegalovirus exposure and HLA in healthy donors. This CDR3 region has 13 residues. The ends lost 10 bases at V and 4 bases at J; junction bases unmatched: 8. Study outcomes and limitations: Follow-up analysis later connected one missense variant in DCLRE1C with trimming of TCR beta V- and J-genes. Investigators reported fewer than 200 TCR beta chains as tied to cytomegalovirus. Researchers left out some V segments, among them TRBV6-2 and TRBV6-3, as indistinguishable.

Sequencing input: PBMCs. The receptor's source is a woman in her 30s in good health and CMV-seropositive. The chain recombines TRBV23-1 with TRBJ2-7; TRBD1 agrees at 9 bases. TRBV23-1 is treated as an ORF (open reading frame) with a function not yet certain. Here the CDR3 DNA reads TGCGCCACCGCCGGGACAGGGTTTTACGAGCAGTACTTC. It specifies CATAGTGFYEQYF.